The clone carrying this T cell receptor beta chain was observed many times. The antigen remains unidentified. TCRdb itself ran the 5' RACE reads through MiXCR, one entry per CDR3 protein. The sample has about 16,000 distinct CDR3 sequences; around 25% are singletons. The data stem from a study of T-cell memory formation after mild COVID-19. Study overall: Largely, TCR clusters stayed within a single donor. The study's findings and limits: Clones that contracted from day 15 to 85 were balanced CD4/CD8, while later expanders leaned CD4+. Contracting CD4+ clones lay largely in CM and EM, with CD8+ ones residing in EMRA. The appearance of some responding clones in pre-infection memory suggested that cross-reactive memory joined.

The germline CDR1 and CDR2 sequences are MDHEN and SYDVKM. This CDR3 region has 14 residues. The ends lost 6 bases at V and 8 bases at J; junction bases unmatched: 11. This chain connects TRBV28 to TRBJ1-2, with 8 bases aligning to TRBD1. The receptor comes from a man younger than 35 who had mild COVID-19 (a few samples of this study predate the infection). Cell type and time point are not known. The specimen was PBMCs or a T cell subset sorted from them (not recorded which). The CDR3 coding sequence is TGTGCCAGCAGAGTTCCGGACAGGGCTGTCGGCTACACCTTC. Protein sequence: CASRVPDRAVGYTF.